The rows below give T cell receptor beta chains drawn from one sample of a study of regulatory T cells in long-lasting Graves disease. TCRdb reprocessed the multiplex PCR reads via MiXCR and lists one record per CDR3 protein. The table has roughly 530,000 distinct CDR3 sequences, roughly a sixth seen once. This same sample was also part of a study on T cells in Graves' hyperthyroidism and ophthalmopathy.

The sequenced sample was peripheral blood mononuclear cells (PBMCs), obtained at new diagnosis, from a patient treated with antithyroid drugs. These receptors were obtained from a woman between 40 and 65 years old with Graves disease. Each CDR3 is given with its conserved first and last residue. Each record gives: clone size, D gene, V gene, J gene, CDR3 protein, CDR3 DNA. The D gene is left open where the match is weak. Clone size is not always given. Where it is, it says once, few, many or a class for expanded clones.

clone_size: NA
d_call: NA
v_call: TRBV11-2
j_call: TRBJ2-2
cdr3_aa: CASSLRGASGELFF
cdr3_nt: TGTGCCAGCAGCTTACGGGGGGCTTCCGGGGAGCTGTTTTTT

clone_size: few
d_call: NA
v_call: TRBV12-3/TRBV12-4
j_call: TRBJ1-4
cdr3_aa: CASSLSPTGGKLFF
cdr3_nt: TGTGCCAGCAGTTTGAGCCCAACTGGGGGAAAACTGTTTTTT

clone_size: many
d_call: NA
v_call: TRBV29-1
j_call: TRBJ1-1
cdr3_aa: CSVHAANTEAFF
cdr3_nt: TGCAGCGTTCATGCGGCGAACACTGAAGCTTTCTTT

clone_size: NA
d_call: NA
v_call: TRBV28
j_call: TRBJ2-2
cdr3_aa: CASSLWLAKSPGELFF
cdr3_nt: TGTGCCAGCAGTTTATGGCTTGCGAAGAGTCCCGGGGAGCTGTTTTTT

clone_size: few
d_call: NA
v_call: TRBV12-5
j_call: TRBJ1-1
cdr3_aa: CASGRQEVVLSEAFF
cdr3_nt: TGTGCTAGTGGTCGACAGGAGGTGGTTTTGTCTGAAGCTTTCTTT

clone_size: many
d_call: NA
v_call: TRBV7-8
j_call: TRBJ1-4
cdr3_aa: CASSLSPSTNEKLFF
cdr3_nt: TGTGCCAGCAGCTTATCTCCGTCAACTAATGAAAAACTGTTTTTT

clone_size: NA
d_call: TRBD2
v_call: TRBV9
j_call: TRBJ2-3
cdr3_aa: CASSVAAGEGTDTQYF
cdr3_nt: TGTGCCAGCAGCGTAGCAGCGGGGGAGGGCACAGATACGCAGTATTTT

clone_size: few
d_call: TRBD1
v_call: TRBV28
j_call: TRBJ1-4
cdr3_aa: CASSPDRDKLFF
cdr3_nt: TGTGCCAGCAGCCCTGACAGGGACAAACTGTTTTTT

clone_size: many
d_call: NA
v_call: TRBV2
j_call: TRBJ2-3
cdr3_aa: CASSELFGTDTQYF
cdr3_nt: TGTGCCAGCAGTGAACTCTTTGGAACAGATACGCAGTATTTT

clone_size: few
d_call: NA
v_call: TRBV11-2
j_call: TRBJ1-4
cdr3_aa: CASSLTGKSNEKLFF
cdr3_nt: TGTGCCAGCAGTCTAACAGGGAAGTCTAATGAAAAACTGTTTTTT

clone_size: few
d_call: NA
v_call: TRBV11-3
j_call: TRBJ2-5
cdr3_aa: CASSSGRGSSGETQYF
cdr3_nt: TGTGCCAGCAGCTCAGGTAGAGGTTCTTCGGGGGAGACCCAGTACTTC

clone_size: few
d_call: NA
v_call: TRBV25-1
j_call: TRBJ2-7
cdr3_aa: CASSAEFRDATYEQYF
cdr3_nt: TGTGCCAGCAGTGCGGAATTTCGGGACGCTACCTACGAGCAGTACTTC

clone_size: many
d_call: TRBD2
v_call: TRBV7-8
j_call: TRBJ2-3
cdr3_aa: CASSGDYLAGDTQYF
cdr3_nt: TGTGCCAGCAGCGGGGACTACCTCGCAGGGGATACGCAGTATTTT

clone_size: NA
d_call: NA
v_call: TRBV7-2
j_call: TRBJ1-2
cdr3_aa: CASSSGPPSYTF
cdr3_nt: TGTGCCAGCAGCTCAGGGCCCCCAAGCTACACCTTC

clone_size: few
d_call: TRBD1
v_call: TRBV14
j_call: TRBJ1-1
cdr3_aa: CASSQERQGQKSTEAFF
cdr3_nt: TGTGCCAGCAGCCAAGAACGACAGGGGCAAAAGAGCACTGAAGCTTTCTTT

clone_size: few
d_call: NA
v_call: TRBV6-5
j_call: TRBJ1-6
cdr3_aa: CASSSHFGDRTDPSHF
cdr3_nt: TGTGCCAGCAGTTCCCACTTTGGGGACCGGACGGACCCCAGCCACTTT

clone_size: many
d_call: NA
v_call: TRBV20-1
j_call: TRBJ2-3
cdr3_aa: CSARDLRRSTDTQYF
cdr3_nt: TGCAGTGCTAGAGATCTGCGGCGGTCCACAGATACGCAGTATTTT

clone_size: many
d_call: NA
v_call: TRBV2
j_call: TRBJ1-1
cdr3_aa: CASSEALSRRAFF
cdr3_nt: TGTGCCAGCAGTGAAGCGCTAAGCCGCCGAGCTTTCTTT

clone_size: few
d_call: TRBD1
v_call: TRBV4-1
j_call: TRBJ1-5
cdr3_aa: CASSQEFPGGNQPQHF
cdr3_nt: TGCGCCAGCAGCCAAGAGTTCCCAGGGGGAAATCAGCCCCAGCATTTT

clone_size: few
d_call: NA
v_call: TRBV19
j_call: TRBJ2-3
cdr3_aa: CASSMGAGGTDTQYF
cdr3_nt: TGTGCCAGTAGTATGGGGGCAGGGGGCACAGATACGCAGTATTTT

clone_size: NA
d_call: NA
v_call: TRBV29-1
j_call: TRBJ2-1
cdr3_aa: CSVALGFFPYNEQFF
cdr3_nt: TGCAGCGTTGCATTAGGGTTCTTCCCCTACAATGAGCAGTTCTTC

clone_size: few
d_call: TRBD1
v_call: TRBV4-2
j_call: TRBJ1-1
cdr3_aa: CASSQYGTVTEAFF
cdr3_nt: TGTGCCAGCAGCCAATATGGGACAGTCACTGAAGCTTTCTTT